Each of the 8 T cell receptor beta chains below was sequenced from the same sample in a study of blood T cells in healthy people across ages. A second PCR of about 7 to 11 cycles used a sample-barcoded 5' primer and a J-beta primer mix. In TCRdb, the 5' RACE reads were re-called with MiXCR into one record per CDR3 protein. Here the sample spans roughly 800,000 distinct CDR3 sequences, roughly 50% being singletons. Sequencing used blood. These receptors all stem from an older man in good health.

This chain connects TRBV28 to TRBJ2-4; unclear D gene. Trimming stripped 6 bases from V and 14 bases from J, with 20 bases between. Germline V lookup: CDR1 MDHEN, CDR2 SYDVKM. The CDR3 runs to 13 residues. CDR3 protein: CASRLPGSQREYF. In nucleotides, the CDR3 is TGTGCCAGCAGGCTGCCAGGCTCACAACGCGAGTACTTC.

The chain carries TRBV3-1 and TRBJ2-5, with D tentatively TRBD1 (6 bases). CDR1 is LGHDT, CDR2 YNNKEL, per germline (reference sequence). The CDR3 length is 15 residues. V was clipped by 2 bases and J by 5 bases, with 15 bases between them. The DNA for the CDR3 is TGTGCCAGCAGCCAATACAGGGTGAAAATCGAGACCCAGTACTTC. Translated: CASSQYRVKIETQYF.

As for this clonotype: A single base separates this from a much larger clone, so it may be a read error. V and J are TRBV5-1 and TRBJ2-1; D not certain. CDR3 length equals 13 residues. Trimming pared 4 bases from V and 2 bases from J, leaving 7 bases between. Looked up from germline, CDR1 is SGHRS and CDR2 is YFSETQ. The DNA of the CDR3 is TGCGCCAGCAGCGTGAACCCCTACAATGAGCAGTTCTTC. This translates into CASSVNPYNEQFF.

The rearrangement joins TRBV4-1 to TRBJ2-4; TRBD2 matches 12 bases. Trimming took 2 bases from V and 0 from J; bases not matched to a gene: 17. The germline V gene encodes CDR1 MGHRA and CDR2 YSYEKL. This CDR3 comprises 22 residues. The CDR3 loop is CASSQLSGGLAGLIRAKNIQYF. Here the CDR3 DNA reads TGCGCCAGCAGCCAACTATCAGGGGGACTAGCGGGTCTGATAAGAGCCAAAAACATTCAGTACTTC.

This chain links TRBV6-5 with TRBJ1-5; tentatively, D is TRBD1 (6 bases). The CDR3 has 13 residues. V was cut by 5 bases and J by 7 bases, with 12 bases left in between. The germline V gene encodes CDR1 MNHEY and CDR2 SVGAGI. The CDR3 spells CASSNHRDQPQHF. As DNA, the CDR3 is TGTGCCAGCAGTAACCACAGGGACCAGCCCCAGCATTTT.

The CDR3 bases are TGTGCCAGCAGCACGACTAGCCGAGAGCAGTACTTC. Residues: CASSTTSREQYF. The chain carries TRBV28 and TRBJ2-5; TRBD2 agrees at 7 bases. J lost 11 bases, V lost 6 bases, and 9 bases had no gene match. Looked up from germline, CDR1 is MDHEN and CDR2 is SYDVKM. The CDR3 loop spans 12 amino acids.

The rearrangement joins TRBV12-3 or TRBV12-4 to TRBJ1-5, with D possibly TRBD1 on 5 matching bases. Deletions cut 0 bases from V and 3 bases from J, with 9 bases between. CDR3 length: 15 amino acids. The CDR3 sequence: CASSLARGTNQPQHF. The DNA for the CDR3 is TGTGCCAGCAGTTTAGCGAGAGGGACCAATCAGCCCCAGCATTTT.

CDR3 loop: CASSYEGLYQETQYF. In DNA, the CDR3 is TGTGCCAGCAGTTACGAGGGATTGTACCAAGAGACCCAGTACTTC. The gene calls are TRBV6-6 and TRBJ2-5, with a weak D call TRBD2 (5 bases). Looked up from germline, CDR1 is MNHNY and CDR2 is SVGAGI (reference sequence). The CDR3 is 15 residues long. V lost 2 bases and J lost 0, with 10 bases in between.